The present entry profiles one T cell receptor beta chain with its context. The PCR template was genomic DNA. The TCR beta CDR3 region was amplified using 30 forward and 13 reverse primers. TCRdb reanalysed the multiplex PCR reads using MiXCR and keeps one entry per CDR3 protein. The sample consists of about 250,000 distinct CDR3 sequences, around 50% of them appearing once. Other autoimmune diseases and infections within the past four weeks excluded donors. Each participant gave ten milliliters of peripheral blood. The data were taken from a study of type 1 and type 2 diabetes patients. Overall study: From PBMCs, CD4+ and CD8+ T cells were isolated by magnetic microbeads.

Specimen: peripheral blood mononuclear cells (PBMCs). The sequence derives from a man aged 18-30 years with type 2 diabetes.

For the CDR3, the DNA is TGTGCCAGGGGTTCGGACAGCAATCAGCCCCAGCATTTT. Translating it yields CARGSDSNQPQHF. The genes are TRBV2 and TRBJ1-5, with no clear D. Trimming removed 9 bases from V and 1 base from J, with 10 bases in between. The CDR3 consists of 13 residues. Germline V gene sequence: CDR1 SNHLY, CDR2 FYNNEI.